A selection of T cell receptor beta chains follows, all from one sample in a study of shared clonotypes between healthy human individuals. Method: immunoSEQ multiplex PCR; TCRdb's copy keeps in-frame clones and lacks some. The sample lists some 500,000 clones, 95% to 97% seen once, with roughly 0.06% in the top ten. The sample consisted of naive CD4+ T cells sorted from blood. The origin of the receptors is a woman aged 30 to 39 in good health. The CDR3 runs from the conserved cysteine through the conserved F or W. D genes are given only for firm matches. Size values are once, few and many counts, or a class for expanded clones, and some rows have none.

d_call	clone_size	v_call	j_call	cdr3_nt	cdr3_aa
-	-	TRBV13	TRBJ1-1	TGTGCCAGCAGCTTGGGACACCCGAACACTGAAGCTTTCTTT	CASSLGHPNTEAFF
TRBD2	-	TRBV6-1	TRBJ2-7	TGTGCCAGCAGTGACACCGGACTAGCGATTGCCTACGAGCAGTACTTC	CASSDTGLAIAYEQYF
TRBD2	-	TRBV6-1	TRBJ2-1	TGTGCCAGCAGATTAGGGACTAGCGGGAACAATGAGCAGTTCTTC	CASRLGTSGNNEQFF
-	-	TRBV19	TRBJ2-7	TGTGCCAGTAGTATCGAGGAAAGACCCTACGAGCAGTACTTC	CASSIEERPYEQYF
-	-	TRBV2	TRBJ1-5	TGTGCCAGCAGTGAAGGAGGGGGTCGACAGCCCCAGCATTTT	CASSEGGGRQPQHF
-	-	TRBV2	TRBJ2-7	TGTGCCAGCCCACGTACGCCCCTCGGGCAGTACTTC	CASPRTPLGQYF
-	-	TRBV5-1	TRBJ2-1	TGCGCCAGCAGCTTGTTCCAGAACTCCTACAATGAGCAGTTCTTC	CASSLFQNSYNEQFF
-	-	TRBV2	TRBJ1-4	TGTGCCAGCAAGCGGCGGGAGGGAACAACTAATGAAAAACTGTTTTTT	CASKRREGTTNEKLFF
-	-	TRBV2	TRBJ1-1	TGTGCCAGCAGTGAATTCCCCAGGACGACTGAAGCTTTCTTT	CASSEFPRTTEAFF
TRBD1	-	TRBV25-1	TRBJ2-5	TGTGCCACCCGAGGGACAGCCGGGGAGACCCAGTACTTC	CATRGTAGETQYF
-	-	TRBV21-1	TRBJ2-1	TGTGCCAGCAGCAAGACAGGGAGTCCCTACAATGAGCAGTTCTTC	CASSKTGSPYNEQFF
-	few	TRBV6-5	TRBJ1-3	TGTGCCAGCAGTAGATCTATAAGCTCTGGAAACACCATATATTTT	CASSRSISSGNTIYF
TRBD1	-	TRBV28	TRBJ2-5	TGTGCCAGCAGTCAACCCCCGAGGGGGCCGAAGCAGTACTTC	CASSQPPRGPKQYF
TRBD2	-	TRBV28	TRBJ2-5	TGTGCCAGCAGTTTCGGGCTAGCGGGAGGTCAAGAGACCCAGTACTTC	CASSFGLAGGQETQYF
-	-	TRBV19	TRBJ1-2	TGTGCCAGTAAAATAGATTCCGGTGGCTACACCTTC	CASKIDSGGYTF
TRBD2	once	TRBV2	TRBJ2-3	TGTGCCAGCAGTACCCTCTTTAGCGGGGAGGGCACAGATACGCAGTATTTT	CASSTLFSGEGTDTQYF
TRBD1	-	TRBV6-5	TRBJ1-2	TGTGCCAGCAGCACGGGACAGGGGCGTGACGGCTACACCTTC	CASSTGQGRDGYTF
TRBD1	once	TRBV7-9	TRBJ2-3	TGTGCCAGCAGCTGGACAGGGGTCCAGGGCACAGATACGCAGTATTTT	CASSWTGVQGTDTQYF
TRBD1	-	TRBV28	TRBJ1-5	TGTGCCAGCACCTCGGGACAGGATTATCAGCCCCAGCATTTT	CASTSGQDYQPQHF
-	few	TRBV20-1	TRBJ1-4	TGCAGTGCTCAGAATAATGAAAAACTGTTTTTT	CSAQNNEKLFF
-	-	TRBV5-1	TRBJ1-2	TGCGCCAGCAGCTTGCCGACTCCCGATCCCTATGGCTACACCTTC	CASSLPTPDPYGYTF
TRBD1	-	TRBV27	TRBJ2-7	TGTGCCAGCAGACGCCAAGGGACAGGTTACGAGCAGTACTTC	CASRRQGTGYEQYF
-	-	TRBV27	TRBJ1-5	TGTGCCAGCAGTCCTAACAGGTATAGCAATCAGCCCCAGCATTTT	CASSPNRYSNQPQHF
-	-	TRBV5-1	TRBJ2-7	TGCGCCAGCAGCTTGGGGGACACGTCCTACGAGCAGTACTTC	CASSLGDTSYEQYF
TRBD1	-	TRBV7-2	TRBJ2-3	TGTGCCAGCAGCCCCGGGACAGGGGCAGATACGCAGTATTTT	CASSPGTGADTQYF
-	-	TRBV11-3	TRBJ2-1	TGTGCCAGCAGCCTCCCCCCGAATGAGCAGTTCTTC	CASSLPPNEQFF
-	-	TRBV7-9	TRBJ1-2	TGTGCCAGCAGCTTACGGGACAACAACTATGGCTACACCTTC	CASSLRDNNYGYTF
-	-	TRBV10-2	TRBJ1-2	TGCGCCAGCGGAGATAGGGTACAGACCCATAACTATGGCTACACCTTC	CASGDRVQTHNYGYTF
-	-	TRBV6-6	TRBJ1-5	TGTGCCAGCAGTTACCCCGACTATAGCAATCAGCCCCAGCATTTT	CASSYPDYSNQPQHF
TRBD2	-	TRBV6-6	TRBJ2-7	TGTGCCAGCAGTTACTCTGGCCTAGCGGGAGATGGCGAGCAGTACTTC	CASSYSGLAGDGEQYF
TRBD1	-	TRBV6-5	TRBJ1-6	TGTGCCAGCAGTCTGACACAGGGGGCGAATTCACCCCTCCACTTT	CASSLTQGANSPLHF